This TCR beta chain was retrieved from a study of beta chain features in type 1 diabetes. Study conclusions and caveats: When VDJ junctions were examined, type 1 diabetes patients showed fewer insertions and more deletions.

The whole isolated RNA underwent reverse transcription, so sequencing captured expressed TCRB transcripts. TCRdb keeps only in-frame clones here, not all; method: immunoSEQ multiplex PCR. Of roughly 400,000 clones listed, approximately 14% were seen once; the top ten hold around 0.039%. This CDR3 region has 14 residues. Germline loops: CDR1 SGDLS, CDR2 YYNGEE. J lost 6 bases, V lost 4 bases, and 9 bases had no gene match. This clone occurred a few times. Its specificity is unknown. The J gene is TRBJ1-1, the V gene TRBV9, with TRBD1 matching over 7 bases. The sequencing input was naive CD4+ T cells from blood. The TCR comes from a young man in good health. The DNA of the CDR3 is TGTGCCAGCAGCTTAGGGGACAGCTTTTCTGAAGCTTTCTTT. It is translated as CASSLGDSFSEAFF. The full variable domain, in which reference TRBV9 and TRBJ1-1 provide the parts outside the CDR3, is DSGVTQTPKHLITATGQRVTLRCSPRSGDLSVYWYQQSLDQGLQFLIQYYNGEERAKGNILERFSAQQFPDLHSELNLSSLELGDSALYFCASSLGDSFSEAFFGQGTRLTVV.